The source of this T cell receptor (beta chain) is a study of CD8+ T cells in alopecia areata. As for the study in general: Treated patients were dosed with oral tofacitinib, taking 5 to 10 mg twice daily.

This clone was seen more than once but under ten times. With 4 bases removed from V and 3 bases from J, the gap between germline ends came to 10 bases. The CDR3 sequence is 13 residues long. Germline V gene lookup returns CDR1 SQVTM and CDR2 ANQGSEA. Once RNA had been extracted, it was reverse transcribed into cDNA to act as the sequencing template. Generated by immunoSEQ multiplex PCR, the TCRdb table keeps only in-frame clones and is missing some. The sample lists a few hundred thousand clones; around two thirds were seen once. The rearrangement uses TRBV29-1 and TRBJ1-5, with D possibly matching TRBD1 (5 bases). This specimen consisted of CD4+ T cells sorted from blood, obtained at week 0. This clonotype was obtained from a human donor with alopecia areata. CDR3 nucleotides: TGCAGCGTTGCCCGGGACCCCAATCAGCCCCAGCATTTT. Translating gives CSVARDPNQPQHF.